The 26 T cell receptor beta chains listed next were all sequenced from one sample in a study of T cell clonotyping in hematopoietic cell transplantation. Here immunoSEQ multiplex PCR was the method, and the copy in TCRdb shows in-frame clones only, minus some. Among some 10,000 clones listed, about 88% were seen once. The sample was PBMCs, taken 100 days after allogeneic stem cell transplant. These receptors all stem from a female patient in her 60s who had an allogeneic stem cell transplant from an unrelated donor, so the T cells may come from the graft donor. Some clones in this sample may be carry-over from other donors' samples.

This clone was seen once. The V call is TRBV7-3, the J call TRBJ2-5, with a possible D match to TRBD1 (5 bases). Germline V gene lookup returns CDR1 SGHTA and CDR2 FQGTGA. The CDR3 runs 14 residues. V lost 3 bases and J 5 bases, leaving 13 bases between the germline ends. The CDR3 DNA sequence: TGTGCCAGCAGCTTGGCAGGGTCTGGGGAGACCCAGTACTTC. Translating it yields CASSLAGSGETQYF.

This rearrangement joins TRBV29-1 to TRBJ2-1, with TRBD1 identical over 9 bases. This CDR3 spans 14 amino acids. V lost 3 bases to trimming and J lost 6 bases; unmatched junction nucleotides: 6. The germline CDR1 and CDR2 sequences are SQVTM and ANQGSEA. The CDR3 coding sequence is TGCAGCGTTGACCGGGGACAGGGCGCCAATGAGCAGTTCTTC. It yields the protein CSVDRGQGANEQFF.

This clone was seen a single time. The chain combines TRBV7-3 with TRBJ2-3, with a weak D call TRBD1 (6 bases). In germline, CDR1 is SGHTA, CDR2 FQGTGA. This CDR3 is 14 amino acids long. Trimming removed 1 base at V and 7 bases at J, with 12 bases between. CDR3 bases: TGTGCCAGCAGCTTAAGGGGGCTCGAGAATACGCAGTATTTT. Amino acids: CASSLRGLENTQYF.

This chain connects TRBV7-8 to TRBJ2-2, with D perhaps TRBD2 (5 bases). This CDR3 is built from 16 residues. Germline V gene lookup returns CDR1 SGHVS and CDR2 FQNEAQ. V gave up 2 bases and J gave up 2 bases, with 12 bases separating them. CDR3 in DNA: TGTGCCAGCAGCTTAAGGCTAGCAGGAAACACCGGGGAGCTGTTTTTT. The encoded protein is CASSLRLAGNTGELFF.

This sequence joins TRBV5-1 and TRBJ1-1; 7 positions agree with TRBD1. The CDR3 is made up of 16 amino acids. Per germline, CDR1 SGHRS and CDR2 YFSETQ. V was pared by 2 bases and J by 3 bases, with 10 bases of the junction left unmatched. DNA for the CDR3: TGCGCCAGCAGCTTCATCCGGGACAGCAAATACACTGAAGCTTTCTTT. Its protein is CASSFIRDSKYTEAFF.

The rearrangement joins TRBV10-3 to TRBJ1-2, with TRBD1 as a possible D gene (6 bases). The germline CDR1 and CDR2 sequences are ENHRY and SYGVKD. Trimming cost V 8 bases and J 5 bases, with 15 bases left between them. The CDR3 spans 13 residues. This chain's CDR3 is CAIPAGGSYGYTF. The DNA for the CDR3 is TGTGCCATCCCTGCGGGGGGCTCATATGGCTACACCTTC.

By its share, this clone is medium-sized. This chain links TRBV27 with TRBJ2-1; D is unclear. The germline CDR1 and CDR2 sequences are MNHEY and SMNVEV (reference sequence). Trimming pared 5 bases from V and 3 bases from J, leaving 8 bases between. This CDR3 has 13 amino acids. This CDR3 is CASSDEVYNEQFF. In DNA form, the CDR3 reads TGTGCCAGCAGTGACGAAGTCTACAATGAGCAGTTCTTC.

The CDR3 region has the DNA TGCGCCAGCAGTTTAGGGACCGGGGAGCTGTTTTTT. Protein: CASSLGTGELFF. V is TRBV4-3 and J is TRBJ2-2; D not certain. Germline CDR1 is LGHNA and CDR2 is YSLEER. The V and J ends lost 6 bases and 5 bases respectively, with 7 bases between them. The CDR3 contains 12 residues.

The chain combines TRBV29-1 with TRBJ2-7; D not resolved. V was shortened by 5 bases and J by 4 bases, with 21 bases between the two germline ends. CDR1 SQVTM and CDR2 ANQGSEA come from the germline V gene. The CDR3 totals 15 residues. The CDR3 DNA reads TGCAGCGTTAGTATTCCGGGTCCGGCCAGATACGAGCAGTACTTC. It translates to CSVSIPGPARYEQYF.

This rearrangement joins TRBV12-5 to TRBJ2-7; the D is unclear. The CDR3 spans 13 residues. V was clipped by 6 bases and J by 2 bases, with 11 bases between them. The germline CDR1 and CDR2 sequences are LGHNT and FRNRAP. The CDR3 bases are TGTGCTAGTGGCCTTCACGGAACCTACGAGCAGTACTTC. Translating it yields CASGLHGTYEQYF.

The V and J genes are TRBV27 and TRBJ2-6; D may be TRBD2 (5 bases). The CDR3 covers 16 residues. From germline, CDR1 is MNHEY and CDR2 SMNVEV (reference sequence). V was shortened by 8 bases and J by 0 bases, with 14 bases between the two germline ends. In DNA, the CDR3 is TGTGCCAGCCGGACGGGAATAAGCTCTGGGGCCAACGTCCTGACTTTC. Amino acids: CASRTGISSGANVLTF.

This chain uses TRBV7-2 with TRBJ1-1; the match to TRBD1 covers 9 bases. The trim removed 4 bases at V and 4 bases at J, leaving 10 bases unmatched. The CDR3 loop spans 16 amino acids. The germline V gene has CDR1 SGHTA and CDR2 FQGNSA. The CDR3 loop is CASSSFSQGQGTEAFF. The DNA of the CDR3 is TGTGCCAGCAGCTCCTTTTCACAGGGACAGGGCACTGAAGCTTTCTTT.

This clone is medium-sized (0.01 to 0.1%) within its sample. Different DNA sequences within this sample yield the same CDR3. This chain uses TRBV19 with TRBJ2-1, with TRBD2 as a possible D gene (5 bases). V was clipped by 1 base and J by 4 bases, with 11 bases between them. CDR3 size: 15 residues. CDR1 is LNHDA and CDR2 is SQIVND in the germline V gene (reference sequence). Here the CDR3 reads CASSIGSGIYNEQFF. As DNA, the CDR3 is TGTGCCAGTAGTATAGGAAGCGGAATATACAATGAGCAGTTCTTC.

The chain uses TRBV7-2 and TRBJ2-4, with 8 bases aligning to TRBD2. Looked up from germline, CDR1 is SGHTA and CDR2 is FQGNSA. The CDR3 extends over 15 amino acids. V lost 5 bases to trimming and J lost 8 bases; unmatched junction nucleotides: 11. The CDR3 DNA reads TGTGCCAGCAGCCTCCCAACTAGCGGTGCGGACATTCAGTACTTC. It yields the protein CASSLPTSGADIQYF.

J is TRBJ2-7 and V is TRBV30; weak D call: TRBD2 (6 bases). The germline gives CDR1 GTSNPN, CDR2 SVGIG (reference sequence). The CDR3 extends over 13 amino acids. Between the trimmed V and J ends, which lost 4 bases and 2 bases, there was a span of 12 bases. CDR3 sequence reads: CAWTGTRAYEQYF. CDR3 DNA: TGTGCCTGGACCGGGACTCGTGCCTACGAGCAGTACTTC.

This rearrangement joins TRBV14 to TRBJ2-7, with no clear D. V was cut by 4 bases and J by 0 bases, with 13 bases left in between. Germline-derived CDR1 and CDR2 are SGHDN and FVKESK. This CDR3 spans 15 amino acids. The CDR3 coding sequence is TGTGCCAGCAGCCCTTTCAGGTCAGGCTCCTACGAGCAGTACTTC. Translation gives CASSPFRSGSYEQYF.

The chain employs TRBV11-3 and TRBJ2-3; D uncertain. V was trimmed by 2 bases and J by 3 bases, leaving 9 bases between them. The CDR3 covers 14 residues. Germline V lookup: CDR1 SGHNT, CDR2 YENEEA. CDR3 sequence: CASSLNPVTDTQYF. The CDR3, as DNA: TGTGCCAGCAGCTTAAATCCAGTGACAGATACGCAGTATTTT.

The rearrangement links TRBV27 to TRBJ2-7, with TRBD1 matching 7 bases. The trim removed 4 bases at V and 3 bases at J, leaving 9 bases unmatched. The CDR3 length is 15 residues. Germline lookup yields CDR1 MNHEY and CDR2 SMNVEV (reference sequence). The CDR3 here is CASSSPGTALYEQYF. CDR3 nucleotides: TGTGCCAGCAGTTCCCCCGGGACAGCCCTCTACGAGCAGTACTTC.

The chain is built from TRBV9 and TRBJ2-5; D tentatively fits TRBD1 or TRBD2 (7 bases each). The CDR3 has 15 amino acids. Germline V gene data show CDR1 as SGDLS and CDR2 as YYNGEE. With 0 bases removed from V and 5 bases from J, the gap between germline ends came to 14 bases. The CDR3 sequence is CASSVGPAGQETQYF. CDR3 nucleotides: TGTGCCAGCAGCGTAGGACCAGCGGGACAGGAGACCCAGTACTTC. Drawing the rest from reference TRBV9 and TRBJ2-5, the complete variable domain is DSGVTQTPKHLITATGQRVTLRCSPRSGDLSVYWYQQSLDQGLQFLIQYYNGEERAKGNILERFSAQQFPDLHSELNLSSLELGDSALYFCASSVGPAGQETQYFGPGTRLLVL.

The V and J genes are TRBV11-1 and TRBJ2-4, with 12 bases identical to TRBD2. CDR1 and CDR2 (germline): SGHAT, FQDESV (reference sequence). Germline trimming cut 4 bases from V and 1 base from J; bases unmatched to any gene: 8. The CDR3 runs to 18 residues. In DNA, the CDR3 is TGTGCCAGCAGCTGGACTAGCGGGATAAAGGGGGCCAAAAACATTCAGTACTTC. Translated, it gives CASSWTSGIKGAKNIQYF.

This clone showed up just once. CDR3 loop: CASSYGQGADEQYF. In DNA form, the CDR3 reads TGTGCCAGCAGTTACGGGCAGGGGGCCGACGAGCAGTACTTC. This chain connects TRBV6-5 to TRBJ2-7; 8 nucleotides align to TRBD1. Germline values: CDR1 MNHEY, CDR2 SVGAGI. The CDR3 loop spans 14 amino acids. V lost 2 bases, J lost 5 bases, and 5 bases stayed unmatched.

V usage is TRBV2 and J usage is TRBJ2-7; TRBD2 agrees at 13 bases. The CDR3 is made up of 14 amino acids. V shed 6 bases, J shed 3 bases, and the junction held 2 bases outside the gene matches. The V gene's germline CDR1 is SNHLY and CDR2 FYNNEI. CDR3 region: CASSTSGRDYEQYF. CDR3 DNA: TGTGCCAGCAGCACTAGCGGGAGGGACTACGAGCAGTACTTC.

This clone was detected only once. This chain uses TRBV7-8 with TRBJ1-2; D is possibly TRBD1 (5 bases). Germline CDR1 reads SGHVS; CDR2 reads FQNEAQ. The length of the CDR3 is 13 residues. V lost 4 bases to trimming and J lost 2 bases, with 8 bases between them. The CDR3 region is CASSSPGNYGYTF. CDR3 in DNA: TGTGCCAGCAGCTCGCCAGGGAACTATGGCTACACCTTC.

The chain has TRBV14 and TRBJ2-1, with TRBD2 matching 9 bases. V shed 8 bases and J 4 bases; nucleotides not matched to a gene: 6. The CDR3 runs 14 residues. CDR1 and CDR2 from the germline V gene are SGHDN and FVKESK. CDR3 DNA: TGTGCCAGCGGAGGGCGGGAGGGATACAATGAGCAGTTCTTC. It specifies CASGGREGYNEQFF.

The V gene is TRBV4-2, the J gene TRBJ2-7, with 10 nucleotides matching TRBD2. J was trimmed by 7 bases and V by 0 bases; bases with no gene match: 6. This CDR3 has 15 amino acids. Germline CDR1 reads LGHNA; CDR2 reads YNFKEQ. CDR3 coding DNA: TGTGCCAGCAGCCAAGAGCTAGCGGGAGTGTGGGAGCAGTACTTC. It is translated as CASSQELAGVWEQYF.

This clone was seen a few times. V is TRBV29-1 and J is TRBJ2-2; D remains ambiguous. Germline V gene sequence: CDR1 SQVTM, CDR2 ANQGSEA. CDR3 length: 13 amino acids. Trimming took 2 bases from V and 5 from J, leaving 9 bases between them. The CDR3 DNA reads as TGCAGCGTTGAAACCCCGGTTACCGGGGAGCTGTTTTTT. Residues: CSVETPVTGELFF.